A single sample is the source of the 25 T cell receptor beta chains below, sequenced in a study of Ad26.COV2.S vaccination and SARS-CoV-2 variants. The protocol was immunoSEQ multiplex PCR, while the TCRdb copy is restricted to in-frame clones and leaves out a portion. The table lists 350,000 to 450,000 clones, 80% to 90% of them singletons, with 3.4% in the top ten. Treatment defined: over 15 received Ad26.COV2.S at low or high dose, single or two shots; five or six received placebo; per-sample allocation not given. Each sample was drawn 63 days after the first injection (of vaccine or placebo). The sample here was peripheral blood, taken in a trial of Ad26.COV2.S vaccine versus placebo. The receptor source for this set is a person between 18 and 65 years old who received the Ad26.COV2.S COVID-19 vaccine or a placebo.

V gene TRBV3-1 (or the pseudogene TRBV3-2) combines with J gene TRBJ1-3, with D hard to call. With 0 bases removed from V and 2 bases from J, the gap between germline ends came to 8 bases. Germline-derived CDR1 and CDR2 are LGHDT and YNNKEL (reference sequence). CDR3 length equals 15 residues. This CDR3 reads CASSQDLGPGNTIYF. CDR3 nucleotides: TGTGCCAGCAGCCAAGATCTTGGACCTGGAAACACCATATATTTT.

This rearrangement joins TRBV9 to TRBJ2-2; no clear D. Germline V gene lookup returns CDR1 SGDLS and CDR2 YYNGEE. CDR3 length: 14 residues. The V end was cut by 2 bases, the J end by 1 base, with 6 bases between. The CDR3 region is CASSVPGNTGELFF. CDR3 DNA sequence: TGTGCCAGCAGCGTTCCCGGGAACACCGGGGAGCTGTTTTTT.

The sample holds one count of this clone. The CDR3 loop is CASSEIMDDGELFF. CDR3 nucleotides: TGTGCCAGCAGTGAAATAATGGATGACGGGGAGCTGTTTTTT. This chain connects TRBV2 to TRBJ2-2; D not resolved. The germline V and J ends were trimmed by 2 bases and 7 bases, with 11 bases remaining between them. There are 14 residues in the CDR3. Looked up from germline, CDR1 is SNHLY and CDR2 is FYNNEI.

The V gene is TRBV25-1, the J gene TRBJ2-7, with D unclear. The CDR3 has 10 residues. The ends were cut back, 3 bases at V and 11 bases at J, with 8 bases in the middle. Germline-derived CDR1 and CDR2 are MGHDK and SYGVNS. The CDR3 protein is CASSDGLEYF. DNA for the CDR3: TGTGCCAGCAGTGACGGGCTGGAGTACTTC.

The chain uses TRBV7-6 and TRBJ2-2, with 9 bases lining up with TRBD1. CDR1 is SGHVS and CDR2 is FNYEAQ in the germline V gene. This CDR3 is built from 15 residues. V shed 4 bases and J 4 bases; nucleotides not matched to a gene: 4. The CDR3 DNA sequence: TGTGCCAGCAGCTCAGTGGGACAGGGCACCGGGGAGCTGTTTTTT. Translating it yields CASSSVGQGTGELFF.

This chain joins TRBV5-6 and TRBJ1-2; D is uncertain. V was cut by 1 base and J by 3 bases, with 7 bases left in between. Germline loops: CDR1 SGHDT, CDR2 YYEEEE. This CDR3 comprises 13 residues. In DNA form, the CDR3 reads TGTGCCAGCAGCTTGTCGCTGGACTATGGCTACACCTTC. It yields the protein CASSLSLDYGYTF.

The chain recombines TRBV3-1 (or the pseudogene TRBV3-2) with TRBJ1-6; no firm D call. The CDR3 spans 14 residues. V was clipped by 4 bases and J by 9 bases, with 13 bases between them. Germline assignment: CDR1 LGHDT and CDR2 YNNKEL (reference sequence). The CDR3 region has the DNA TGTGCCAGCAGCCTCCCAGGTCGAGGTTCACCCCTCCACTTT. Translation gives CASSLPGRGSPLHF.

The chain couples TRBV11-2 to TRBJ2-1, with D unclear. The CDR3 is 14 amino acids. Trimming removed 6 bases at V and 5 bases at J, with 14 bases between. Per germline, CDR1 SGHAT and CDR2 FQNNGV. The CDR3 nucleotides are TGTGCCAGCAGATCGTGGACCGGCCACAATGAGCAGTTCTTC. Translation gives CASRSWTGHNEQFF.

The J gene is TRBJ2-7, the V gene TRBV6-2 or TRBV6-3, with unresolved D. The germline V gene has CDR1 MNHEY and CDR2 SVGEGT. Trimming removed 2 bases from V and 4 bases from J, with 3 bases in between. CDR3 length: 11 residues. The CDR3 sequence is CASSYAYEQYF. The CDR3 DNA reads as TGTGCCAGCAGTTACGCTTACGAGCAGTACTTC.

The chain couples TRBV18 to TRBJ1-4; D not resolved. The CDR3 consists of 13 residues. The germline CDR1 and CDR2 sequences are KGHSH and LQKENI. V dropped 4 bases and J dropped 0 bases, with 3 bases sitting between them. Here the CDR3 reads CASSRATNEKLFF. In DNA, the CDR3 is TGTGCCAGCTCACGAGCAACTAATGAAAAACTGTTTTTT.

This rearrangement joins TRBV7-6 to TRBJ2-5, with D perhaps matching TRBD1 (6 bases). V was shortened by 2 bases and J by 4 bases, with 11 bases between the two germline ends. The CDR3 loop spans 14 amino acids. Germline loops: CDR1 SGHVS, CDR2 FNYEAQ. The CDR3 is CASSLLTGRETQYF. The DNA of the CDR3 is TGTGCCAGCAGCTTACTGACAGGCCGAGAGACCCAGTACTTC. The full variable domain, completed using reference TRBV7-6 and TRBJ2-5, is GAGVSQSPRYKVTKRGQDVALRCDPISGHVSLYWYRQALGQGPEFLTYFNYEAQQDKSGLPNDRFSAERPEGSISTLTIQRTEQRDSAMYRCASSLLTGRETQYFGPGTRLLVL.

CDR3 nucleotide sequence: TGCGCCAGCAGCTTGAGGGGACAGGGGGCTAGGGGTGAAGCTTTCTTT. This encodes CASSLRGQGARGEAFF. The chain has TRBV5-1 and TRBJ1-1; 12 bases line up with TRBD1. CDR3 length equals 16 residues. V shed 1 base, J shed 7 bases, and the junction held 8 bases outside the gene matches. The germline V gene has CDR1 SGHRS and CDR2 YFSETQ.

The rearrangement uses TRBV9 and TRBJ1-6, with TRBD1 identical over 7 bases. The CDR3 extends over 15 amino acids. Trimming took 3 bases from V and 7 from J; bases not matched to a gene: 7. The germline V gene encodes CDR1 SGDLS and CDR2 YYNGEE. The CDR3 region has the DNA TGTGCCAGCAGCGGAGGCGGGACAGTCAATTCACCCCTCCACTTT. Encoded protein: CASSGGGTVNSPLHF.

The gene calls are TRBV7-2 and TRBJ2-5; possibly TRBD1 for D (5 bases). CDR1 SGHTA and CDR2 FQGNSA come from the germline V gene. V was cut by 1 base and J by 4 bases, with 13 bases left in between. The CDR3 has 15 amino acids. The CDR3 loop reads CASSLGVATVETQYF. CDR3 nucleotides: TGTGCCAGCAGCTTAGGTGTCGCGACAGTAGAGACCCAGTACTTC. The full variable domain, in which reference TRBV7-2 and TRBJ2-5 provide the parts outside the CDR3, is GAGVSQSPSNKVTEKGKDVELRCDPISGHTALYWYRQSLGQGLEFLIYFQGNSAPDKSGLPSDRFSAERTGGSVSTLTIQRTQQEDSAVYLCASSLGVATVETQYFGPGTRLLVL.

V gene TRBV2 combines with J gene TRBJ2-7; D might be TRBD2 (5 bases). In germline, CDR1 is SNHLY, CDR2 FYNNEI. The V end was cut by 4 bases, the J end by 6 bases, with 10 bases between. This CDR3 is built from 12 residues. CDR3 DNA sequence: TGTGCCAGCAGTGTTCGAGGGAGCGAGCAGTACTTC. Protein: CASSVRGSEQYF.

This rearrangement joins TRBV6-6 to TRBJ2-5; D may be TRBD1 or TRBD2 (5 bases each). This CDR3 has 16 residues. The germline V gene encodes CDR1 MNHNY and CDR2 SVGAGI (reference sequence). The V end was cut by 6 bases, the J end by 0 bases, with 17 bases between. CDR3 sequence reads: CASSTRGDRYQETQYF. CDR3 sequence (DNA): TGTGCCAGCAGCACAAGGGGAGATAGGTACCAAGAGACCCAGTACTTC.

The chain uses TRBV7-2 and TRBJ1-1, with no clear D. There are 13 residues in the CDR3. Germline lookup yields CDR1 SGHTA and CDR2 FQGNSA. V lost 2 bases and J 5 bases, leaving 9 bases between the germline ends. The CDR3 is CASSLNLATEAFF. The CDR3, as DNA: TGTGCCAGCAGCTTAAACTTGGCGACTGAAGCTTTCTTT.

The chain has TRBV18 and TRBJ1-1, with D maybe TRBD1 (6 bases). Germline V gene lookup returns CDR1 KGHSH and CDR2 LQKENI. This CDR3 is built from 14 residues. Trimming pared 8 bases from V and 4 bases from J, leaving 17 bases between. The CDR3 DNA follows: TGTGCCAGCGTCCCGGGGGCTGGTGTCACTGAAGCTTTCTTT. Residues: CASVPGAGVTEAFF.

The chain joins TRBV7-3 to TRBJ1-5; 9 bases map to TRBD1. Germline trimming cut 4 bases from V and 6 bases from J; bases unmatched to any gene: 1. From germline, CDR1 is SGHTA and CDR2 FQGTGA. The CDR3 is 13 residues long. The CDR3 region has the DNA TGTGCCAGCAGCTCGACAGGGGGTCAGCCCCAGCATTTT. This sequence encodes CASSSTGGQPQHF. The full variable domain, with the rest looked up from reference TRBV7-3 and TRBJ1-5, is GAGVSQTPSNKVTEKGKYVELRCDPISGHTALYWYRQSLGQGPEFLIYFQGTGAADDSGLPNDRFFAVRPEGSVSTLKIQRTERGDSAVYLCASSSTGGQPQHFGDGTRLSIL.

This chain links TRBV24-1 with TRBJ2-2; 7 nucleotides agree with TRBD1. The V and J ends lost 5 bases and 1 base, in that order; junction bases with no gene match: 9. The CDR3 loop spans 17 amino acids. Per the germline V gene, CDR1 is KGHDR and CDR2 is SFDVKD. The CDR3 loop reads CATSGQGKKGNTGELFF. Here the CDR3 DNA reads TGTGCCACCAGTGGACAGGGAAAGAAGGGGAACACCGGGGAGCTGTTTTTT.

The sample holds a few counts of this clone. The rearrangement uses TRBV7-9 and TRBJ1-1, with no clear D. The CDR3 is 12 amino acids. Germline V gene lookup returns CDR1 SEHNR and CDR2 FQNEAQ (reference sequence). The germline V and J ends were trimmed by 1 base and 5 bases, with 5 bases remaining between them. The DNA of the CDR3 is TGTGCCAGCAGCTTAGGTTCAACTGAAGCTTTCTTT. It is translated as CASSLGSTEAFF.

The chain uses TRBV7-3 and TRBJ2-1; 9 bases agree with TRBD1. V lost 4 bases and J lost 6; bases outside the gene matches: 4. The CDR3 extends over 14 amino acids. CDR1 SGHTA and CDR2 FQGTGA come from the germline V gene. The CDR3 spells CASSWTGDSNEQFF. CDR3 nucleotide sequence: TGTGCCAGCAGCTGGACAGGGGACAGCAATGAGCAGTTCTTC.

V is TRBV13 and J is TRBJ2-7, with 10 positions matching TRBD1. J gave up 6 bases and V 3 bases, and 5 bases lay outside the gene matches. Germline V CDR1 and CDR2: PRHDT, FYEKMQ (reference sequence). The CDR3 consists of 14 residues. In nucleotides, the CDR3 is TGTGCCAGCAGCTTCGGGACAGGGGCTCCCGAGCAGTACTTC. As protein: CASSFGTGAPEQYF.

The chain has TRBV19 and TRBJ2-5; the D gene is possibly TRBD2 (6 bases). The CDR3 is made up of 15 amino acids. The V end was cut by 4 bases, the J end by 5 bases, with 17 bases between. Germline assignment: CDR1 LNHDA and CDR2 SQIVND (reference sequence). The CDR3 spells CASSSQAGSQETQYF. The CDR3 DNA is TGTGCCAGTAGTAGCCAGGCGGGGAGTCAGGAGACCCAGTACTTC.

The chain employs TRBV4-1 and TRBJ2-5, with TRBD1 identical over 10 bases. Germline assignment: CDR1 MGHRA and CDR2 YSYEKL. The CDR3 is 16 amino acids. Trimming removed 2 bases from V and 5 bases from J; junction bases left unmatched: 8. The CDR3 is CASSQPGQGVRETQYF. CDR3 sequence (DNA): TGCGCCAGCAGCCAACCCGGACAGGGGGTGCGCGAGACCCAGTACTTC.